This T cell receptor beta chain was recorded in a study of human T cells and chemical hapten exposure (dated by TCRdb to about 2021). As for the study more broadly: For sensitization, 2% DPC in acetone was applied to a roughly 2 cm by roughly 2 cm area of upper inner arm skin. Weekly therapeutic DPC doses were additionally applied to the scalp of patients throughout the roughly 23-week study period. Patch testing on the upper back used Finn chambers containing 0.01% DPC, with scoring done after 6 days according to International Contact Dermatitis Research Group standards. The patient cohort, mostly female, included alopecia areata with under or over 50% scalp involvement, alopecia totalis and alopecia universalis. Libraries were pooled for sequencing, and variation in per-sample TCR yields was attributed mainly to small differences in library volumes within the pool. The study tracked peripheral blood TCR repertoire changes in vivo during primary and secondary sensitization to the hapten diphenylcyclopropenone (DPC) in alopecia patients. Blood samples were taken from patients before sensitization (week 0) and then at 2, 6 and about 24 weeks after DPC sensitization. Under 30 alopecia patients gave blood for TCR sequencing at one to four time points (pre-sensitization, 2, 6 and 24 weeks). Each blood RNA sample was used to sequence both TCR alpha and TCR beta chains. The paper as a whole reports these results and caveats: After repeated subsampling, changes were observed in the strength of the expansion versus patch-test correlation and in the threshold at which the correlation became significant. Significantly more large CDR3 similarity clusters were formed by expanded TCRs than by pre-sensitization or healthy control sets, consistent with antigen-driven responses. DPC sensitization did not change how many TCRs were above 1 in 1000 frequency, and no evidence was found of alterations in global repertoire structure. Patch test score was positively correlated with the number of PT1 expanded TCRs, with significance at thresholds 8, 16 and 32 but not at 4. Alopecia, a presumed autoimmune disease, was present in all patients, so the immune response of the patients might differ from that of healthy individuals.

From cysteine to phenylalanine, the CDR3 is 14 amino acids long. The CDR3 DNA has 42 bases and is translated from base 1. The germline V gene provides CDR1 SGHVS and CDR2 FQNEAQ. Note on this clonotype: Its antigen is not yet known. A much more abundant neighbour one base away suggests this may be a read error.

Libraries were constructed by RACE. Sequencing was performed on a NextSeq 500. Library preparation attached unique molecular identifiers to individual cDNA molecules for quantitative, reproducible TCR counting. The paper's processing steps were these. The median number of TCRs per sample was 85,000 to 100,000, ranging from 23,224 to 690,600. The Decombinator software suite was used to annotate the V, J and CDR3 of the TCR reads. For the PS versus PT1 abundance plots, all samples were subsampled to the same number of TCRs (28,000). Expanded TCRs were defined as absent before sensitization and observed at least eight times at the 2-week time point. The public reads were reprocessed in TCRdb via fastp at Q25 and MiXCR, keeping in-frame beta chains. Identical CDR3 protein sequences are pooled into one entry, listed with their most common genes and DNA. What appears here as the V and J calls and clone size reflects TCRdb's work, not the paper's. The sample table lists some 43,000 distinct CDR3 sequences, over 3.5% of them with a count of one. The ten top clones hold 20% to 30% of the sample.

What the time point label conveys for this sample: patch test 1, 2 weeks after DPC sensitization. Reading the label with the study, this specimen's treatment or condition is: therapeutic diphenylcyclopropenone sensitization with weekly scalp DPC. Unfractionated whole blood was collected in Tempus Blood RNA tubes, and total RNA was extracted from that blood. At each patch-test visit, blood was drawn before the patch test was applied. To be eligible, patients had to be aged 18 to 70, diagnosed with alopecia and judged suitable for DPC therapy, while pregnant patients were excluded. Here the chain combines TRBV7-8 and TRBJ2-1, and possibly TRBD1, on 6 matching bases. The TCR was taken from a man aged 45-65 years with alopecia areata. Some clones in this sample may be carry-over from other donors' samples. The specimen was whole blood, collected in connection with sensitization to the hapten diphenylcyclopropenone (DPC). The DNA sequence follows: TGTGCCATCAGCTTTAGGGACATATACAATGAGCAGTTCTTC. Translation gives CAISFRDIYNEQFF.